This is a list of T cell receptor beta chains from one sample in a study of CD4 T cells in relation to SARS-CoV-2 and coronaviruses. Generated by immunoSEQ multiplex PCR, the TCRdb table keeps only in-frame clones and is missing some. Seen here are about 35,000 clones, approximately 80% observed once, and the top ten hold around 21%. No antigen has been identified for these receptors. Sample: memory CD4+ T cells from PBMCs, cultured in vitro. All receptors come from an adult with COVID-19. Both conserved end residues are part of each CDR3. Each record gives: V gene, J gene, clone size, D gene, CDR3 protein, CDR3 DNA. D genes are given only for firm matches. Only part of the rows carry a size: once, few, many, or a class if the clone is expanded.

V gene: TRBV7-3
J gene: TRBJ2-7
clone size: .
D gene: .
CDR3 protein: CASSQQTFGEQYF
CDR3 DNA: TGTGCCAGCAGCCAACAGACCTTCGGGGAGCAGTACTTC

V gene: TRBV6-1
J gene: TRBJ2-3
clone size: once
D gene: .
CDR3 protein: CASSKVDGPDTQYF
CDR3 DNA: TGTGCCAGCAGTAAGGTGGACGGGCCAGATACGCAGTATTTT

V gene: TRBV6-2/TRBV6-3
J gene: TRBJ2-1
clone size: .
D gene: .
CDR3 protein: CASSYPGTSNEQFF
CDR3 DNA: TGTGCCAGCAGTTACCCCGGGACCAGCAATGAGCAGTTCTTC

V gene: TRBV7-2
J gene: TRBJ2-7
clone size: .
D gene: TRBD2
CDR3 protein: CASSLVAGRTYEQYF
CDR3 DNA: TGTGCCAGCAGCTTAGTAGCGGGACGAACCTACGAGCAGTACTTC

V gene: TRBV5-4
J gene: TRBJ2-5
clone size: .
D gene: .
CDR3 protein: CASSTSGTVQETQYF
CDR3 DNA: TGTGCCAGCAGCACCTCCGGTACGGTCCAAGAGACCCAGTACTTC

V gene: TRBV6-4
J gene: TRBJ2-1
clone size: .
D gene: .
CDR3 protein: CASSTLWGNEQFF
CDR3 DNA: TGTGCCAGCAGTACATTATGGGGAAATGAGCAGTTCTTC

V gene: TRBV27
J gene: TRBJ2-3
clone size: .
D gene: .
CDR3 protein: CASSGTGWRTDTQYF
CDR3 DNA: TGTGCCAGCAGCGGTACAGGGTGGCGCACAGATACGCAGTATTTT

V gene: TRBV6-6
J gene: TRBJ2-1
clone size: .
D gene: .
CDR3 protein: CASSYSKGSEQFF
CDR3 DNA: TGTGCCAGCAGTTACTCGAAGGGCAGTGAGCAGTTCTTC

V gene: TRBV28
J gene: TRBJ2-7
clone size: .
D gene: .
CDR3 protein: CATSWFYEQYF
CDR3 DNA: TGTGCCACCAGTTGGTTCTACGAGCAGTACTTC

V gene: TRBV18
J gene: TRBJ2-5
clone size: .
D gene: .
CDR3 protein: CASSPGETQYF
CDR3 DNA: TGTGCCAGCTCACCAGGAGAGACCCAGTACTTC

V gene: TRBV5-6
J gene: TRBJ2-2
clone size: .
D gene: TRBD2
CDR3 protein: CASSSGLAGANTGELFF
CDR3 DNA: TGTGCCAGCAGCTCAGGACTAGCGGGAGCGAACACCGGGGAGCTGTTTTTT

V gene: TRBV5-4
J gene: TRBJ2-7
clone size: .
D gene: .
CDR3 protein: CASSLVSAGEQYF
CDR3 DNA: TGTGCCAGCAGCTTGGTTTCGGCAGGCGAGCAGTACTTC

V gene: TRBV9
J gene: TRBJ2-5
clone size: .
D gene: TRBD2
CDR3 protein: CASSVDGQRGETQYF
CDR3 DNA: TGTGCCAGCAGCGTAGATGGACAGCGGGGGGAGACCCAGTACTTC

V gene: TRBV20-1
J gene: TRBJ2-1
clone size: .
D gene: .
CDR3 protein: CSATNRNEQFF
CDR3 DNA: TGCAGTGCGACTAACAGAAATGAGCAGTTCTTC

V gene: TRBV5-1
J gene: TRBJ2-3
clone size: .
D gene: .
CDR3 protein: CASSLDAGVTDTQYF
CDR3 DNA: TGCGCCAGCAGCTTGGACGCGGGTGTGACAGATACGCAGTATTTT

V gene: TRBV11-1
J gene: TRBJ1-6
clone size: few
D gene: .
CDR3 protein: CASSRGAYNSPLHF
CDR3 DNA: TGTGCCAGCAGCCGTGGGGCGTATAATTCACCCCTCCACTTT

V gene: TRBV3-1/TRBV3-2
J gene: TRBJ1-5
clone size: .
D gene: .
CDR3 protein: CASSQSGNQPQHF
CDR3 DNA: TGTGCCAGCAGCCAGAGTGGGAACCAGCCCCAGCATTTT

V gene: TRBV5-6
J gene: TRBJ1-2
clone size: .
D gene: TRBD1
CDR3 protein: CASSPRDRGYYGYTF
CDR3 DNA: TGTGCCAGCAGCCCACGGGACAGGGGGTACTATGGCTACACCTTC

V gene: TRBV7-2
J gene: TRBJ2-2
clone size: .
D gene: .
CDR3 protein: CASSPHLWDGNTGELFF
CDR3 DNA: TGTGCCAGCAGCCCCCACCTTTGGGACGGAAACACCGGGGAGCTGTTTTTT

V gene: TRBV12-3/TRBV12-4
J gene: TRBJ1-5
clone size: .
D gene: .
CDR3 protein: CASSFGANQPQHF
CDR3 DNA: TGTGCCAGCAGTTTTGGCGCCAATCAGCCCCAGCATTTT

V gene: TRBV30
J gene: TRBJ1-5
clone size: .
D gene: .
CDR3 protein: CAWSHRGNQPQHF
CDR3 DNA: TGTGCCTGGAGTCACCGGGGGAATCAGCCCCAGCATTTT

V gene: TRBV2
J gene: TRBJ2-5
clone size: once
D gene: TRBD1
CDR3 protein: CASRDRGETQYF
CDR3 DNA: TGTGCCAGCAGGGACAGGGGAGAGACCCAGTACTTC

V gene: TRBV5-8
J gene: TRBJ1-5
clone size: .
D gene: .
CDR3 protein: CASSLGQASNQPQHF
CDR3 DNA: TGTGCCAGCAGCTTGGGGCAGGCTAGCAATCAGCCCCAGCATTTT

V gene: TRBV5-1
J gene: TRBJ1-5
clone size: .
D gene: .
CDR3 protein: CASSLGASNQPQHF
CDR3 DNA: TGCGCCAGCAGCTTGGGAGCTAGCAATCAGCCCCAGCATTTT

V gene: TRBV11-2
J gene: TRBJ2-7
clone size: .
D gene: .
CDR3 protein: CASSLDLGVPYEQYF
CDR3 DNA: TGTGCCAGCAGCTTAGATCTCGGAGTCCCCTACGAGCAGTACTTC

V gene: TRBV4-3
J gene: TRBJ2-7
clone size: .
D gene: .
CDR3 protein: CASSQERLALTYEQYF
CDR3 DNA: TGCGCCAGCAGCCAAGAGCGGCTAGCGTTAACCTACGAGCAGTACTTC